This entry concerns a single T cell receptor beta chain. Antigen specificity is unknown. CDR1 and CDR2 (germline): SGHTA, FQGNSA. V lost 5 bases and J lost 4; bases outside the gene matches: 8. This CDR3 has 15 amino acids. This entry is derived from a study of cytomegalovirus exposure and HLA in healthy donors. General study findings and limits: Analyses of presence and absence presupposed an approximately uniform sequencing depth across donors.

Researchers ran the PCR with 60 Vbeta and 13 Jbeta primers. Measured with immunoSEQ multiplex PCR; TCRdb has only the in-frame clones, and not every one. The sample holds 130,000 to 150,000 clones; around 80% are singletons and the top ten take under 10%. This chain uses TRBV7-2 with TRBJ2-5, with 9 bases that match TRBD1. The source material was PBMCs. The sequence was collected from a woman aged 60-75 years in good health and CMV-seropositive. CDR3 DNA: TGTGCCAGCAGCCCCGTAGGGACAGGGAGAGAGACCCAGTACTTC. Its translation: CASSPVGTGRETQYF.